Following are 22 T cell receptor beta chains from one sample sequenced in a study of blood T cell repertoires in COVID-19. Generated by immunoSEQ multiplex PCR, the TCRdb table keeps only in-frame clones and is missing some. The sample yields 500,000 or so clones, roughly nine tenths seen once. Sequencing was performed on PBMCs or T cells enriched from blood (not recorded which). The origin of the receptors is a woman younger than 30 who had recovered from COVID-19.

This clone was seen once. This rearrangement joins TRBV2 to TRBJ2-1, with TRBD2 matching 15 bases. CDR1 SNHLY and CDR2 FYNNEI come from the germline V gene. The CDR3 covers 18 residues. The trim removed 10 bases at V and 0 bases at J, leaving 10 bases unmatched. CDR3 sequence: CATQRGLAGGRSYNEQFF. The CDR3, as DNA: TGTGCCACCCAAAGGGGACTAGCGGGGGGCCGCTCCTACAATGAGCAGTTCTTC.

The genes are TRBV11-2 and TRBJ2-2; 11 positions agree with TRBD2. The germline gives CDR1 SGHAT, CDR2 FQNNGV. This CDR3 spans 16 amino acids. Trimming at V came to 3 bases and at J to 4 bases, leaving 4 bases not matched to a gene. The CDR3: CASSFTSGGSTGELFF. DNA of the CDR3: TGTGCCAGCAGCTTCACTAGCGGGGGTTCCACCGGGGAGCTGTTTTTT. The whole variable domain, remainder taken from reference TRBV11-2 and TRBJ2-2, is EAGVAQSPRYKIIEKRQSVAFWCNPISGHATLYWYQQILGQGPKLLIQFQNNGVVDDSQLPKDRFSAERLKGVDSTLKIQPAKLEDSAVYLCASSFTSGGSTGELFFGEGSRLTVL.

The chain uses TRBV4-2 and TRBJ2-3; the match to TRBD2 covers 9 bases. Per germline, CDR1 LGHNA and CDR2 YNFKEQ. This CDR3 region has 16 residues. Trimming removed 1 base from V and 1 base from J; junction bases left unmatched: 3. In nucleotides, the CDR3 is TGTGCCAGCAGCCAAGGGGAGCGGGGGGGCACAGATACGCAGTATTTT. Encoded protein: CASSQGERGGTDTQYF.

The chain links TRBV5-6 to TRBJ1-1; D remains ambiguous. V dropped 0 bases and J dropped 1 base, with 10 bases sitting between them. CDR1 and CDR2 from the germline V gene are SGHDT and YYEEEE. CDR3 length equals 15 residues. The CDR3 here is CASSLVDRPNTEAFF. In nucleotides, the CDR3 is TGTGCCAGCAGCTTGGTAGATCGCCCGAACACTGAAGCTTTCTTT.

A note on this clone: Other nucleotide sequences in the sample specify the same CDR3. V is TRBV10-3 and J is TRBJ1-1, with no clear D. V shed 4 bases and J shed 10 bases, with 10 bases lying between them. The CDR3 is 11 residues long. Germline CDR1 ENHRY, CDR2 SYGVKD. The CDR3 loop is CAISGGGLAFF. The CDR3 DNA reads TGTGCCATCAGTGGAGGTGGGTTAGCTTTCTTT.

The rearrangement uses TRBV29-1 and TRBJ2-2; D is unresolved. The CDR3 length is 12 residues. V was shortened by 4 bases and J by 0 bases, with 3 bases between the two germline ends. Germline-derived CDR1 and CDR2 are SQVTM and ANQGSEA. CDR3: CSVGPNTGELFF. Here the CDR3 DNA reads TGCAGCGTTGGGCCGAACACCGGGGAGCTGTTTTTT.

The rearrangement uses TRBV7-9 and TRBJ1-1; a possible D gene is TRBD1 (6 bases). Trimming shortened V by 1 base and J by 0 bases, and 9 bases separated the two germline ends. The CDR3 runs 15 residues. Germline CDR1 and CDR2: SEHNR and FQNEAQ (reference sequence). The CDR3 loop reads CASSLVRGMNTEAFF. CDR3 sequence (DNA): TGTGCCAGCAGCTTAGTTAGGGGGATGAACACTGAAGCTTTCTTT.

This rearrangement joins TRBV14 to TRBJ2-1; weak D call: TRBD2 (7 bases). In germline, CDR1 is SGHDN, CDR2 FVKESK. The germline V and J ends were trimmed by 2 bases and 1 base, with 15 bases remaining between them. The CDR3 contains 17 residues. The CDR3 loop reads CASSQHDGGRSYNEQFF. CDR3 nucleotides: TGTGCCAGCAGCCAACACGACGGGGGGCGGTCCTACAATGAGCAGTTCTTC.

CDR3 coding DNA: TGTGCCAGCAGTGAGTCGGACTCGGGGACCTACGAGCAGTACTTC. It is translated as CASSESDSGTYEQYF. The chain is built from TRBV2 and TRBJ2-7; D possibly corresponds to TRBD2 (5 bases). This CDR3 has 15 residues. Looked up from germline, CDR1 is SNHLY and CDR2 is FYNNEI. V was trimmed by 3 bases and J by 2 bases, leaving 14 bases between them.

The chain is built from TRBV7-8 and TRBJ2-1; the match to TRBD2 covers 11 bases. This CDR3 region has 18 residues. J was trimmed by 3 bases and V by 3 bases; bases with no gene match: 10. Germline CDR1 and CDR2: SGHVS and FQNEAQ. CDR3 loop: CASSLRPLTSGVYNEQFF. As DNA, the CDR3 is TGTGCCAGCAGCTTGAGGCCCTTGACTAGCGGGGTCTACAATGAGCAGTTCTTC. The full variable domain, completed using reference TRBV7-8 and TRBJ2-1, is GAGVSQSPRYKVAKRGQDVALRCDPISGHVSLFWYQQALGQGPEFLTYFQNEAQLDKSGLPSDRFFAERPEGSVSTLKIQRTQQEDSAVYLCASSLRPLTSGVYNEQFFGPGTRLTVL.

The chain carries TRBV27 and TRBJ1-2, with 7 bases identical to TRBD1. This CDR3 is built from 15 residues. Per germline, CDR1 MNHEY and CDR2 SMNVEV (reference sequence). V lost 5 bases, J lost 2 bases, and 8 bases stayed unmatched. DNA of the CDR3: TGTGCCAGCAGTCTGCGCCTGACAGGGAACTATGGCTACACCTTC. This sequence encodes CASSLRLTGNYGYTF.

The genes are TRBV3-1 (or the pseudogene TRBV3-2) and TRBJ1-1, with 8 bases fitting TRBD1. The CDR3 has 16 residues. Germline trimming cut 4 bases from V and 5 bases from J; bases unmatched to any gene: 12. Germline loops: CDR1 LGHDT, CDR2 YNNKEL (reference sequence). The CDR3, as DNA: TGTGCCAGCAGCCTCCCACATCAGGGGGCCCAAACTGAAGCTTTCTTT. Translated: CASSLPHQGAQTEAFF.

This clone was observed a single time. The chain has TRBV12-3 or TRBV12-4 and TRBJ2-1, with D unclear. The CDR3 has 13 residues. V lost 5 bases to trimming and J lost 4 bases, with 9 bases between them. This chain's CDR3 is CASSLSLYNEQFF. CDR3 sequence (DNA): TGTGCCAGCAGTCTTAGCCTTTACAATGAGCAGTTCTTC.

The gene calls are TRBV10-3 and TRBJ2-5; 11 nucleotides align to TRBD1. V trimming: 3 bases; J trimming: 4 bases; junction bases outside the gene matches: 4. The length of the CDR3 is 15 residues. Looked up from germline, CDR1 is ENHRY and CDR2 is SYGVKD. CDR3 region: CAISESDRGRETQYF. DNA for the CDR3: TGTGCCATCAGTGAATCGGACAGGGGGCGAGAGACCCAGTACTTC.

The chain combines TRBV3-1 (or the pseudogene TRBV3-2) with TRBJ2-5; 9 bases align to TRBD1. The trim removed 0 bases at V and 4 bases at J, leaving 6 bases unmatched. The germline CDR1 and CDR2 sequences are LGHDT and YNNKEL (reference sequence). This CDR3 has 16 residues. The CDR3 protein is CASSQDRTGVGETQYF. DNA for the CDR3: TGTGCCAGCAGCCAAGACCGGACAGGGGTGGGAGAGACCCAGTACTTC.

The genes are TRBV12-3 or TRBV12-4 and TRBJ1-1; D call uncertain. The CDR3 loop spans 13 amino acids. Trimming took 7 bases from V and 7 from J, leaving 16 bases between them. In DNA, the CDR3 is TGTGCCAGCATCCTACGGCGTTCAGGTGAAGCTTTCTTT. Translating it yields CASILRRSGEAFF.

The chain uses TRBV30 and TRBJ1-3; D is undetermined. The germline V gene encodes CDR1 GTSNPN and CDR2 SVGIG (reference sequence). V lost 0 bases and J lost 0, with 12 bases in between. The CDR3 is made up of 16 amino acids. The CDR3 DNA is TGTGCCTGGAGTGTACGGAGGGCATCCTCTGGAAACACCATATATTTT. Its protein product is CAWSVRRASSGNTIYF.

The chain couples TRBV4-1 to TRBJ1-5; 10 nucleotides match TRBD1. This CDR3 comprises 18 residues. The junction had 12 bases not matched to a gene; V was cut back by 1 base and J by 6 bases. CDR1 MGHRA and CDR2 YSYEKL come from the germline V gene. CDR3 nucleotides: TGCGCCAGCAGCCAAGGCGCTTCCCGACAGGGGGCGCGTCAGCCCCAGCATTTT. This gives the protein CASSQGASRQGARQPQHF.

DNA of the CDR3: TGTGCCAGCAGCTTCCCAGGGGGCGATGAGACCCAGTACTTC. This gives the protein CASSFPGGDETQYF. This sequence joins TRBV5-4 and TRBJ2-5; TRBD1 agrees at 8 bases. Germline CDR1 reads SGHNT; CDR2 reads YYREEE (reference sequence). The CDR3 has 14 residues. V gave up 2 bases and J gave up 5 bases; unmatched junction bases: 5.

This chain links TRBV18 with TRBJ1-2, with D perhaps matching TRBD1 (6 bases). CDR3 length: 15 residues. V was trimmed by 2 bases and J by 2 bases, leaving 12 bases between them. Germline CDR1 KGHSH, CDR2 LQKENI. Written as DNA, the CDR3 is TGTGCCAGCTCACCAGGGTCGGGACAAAACTATGGCTACACCTTC. It codes for CASSPGSGQNYGYTF. The whole variable domain, remainder taken from reference TRBV18 and TRBJ1-2, is NAGVMQNPRHLVRRRGQEARLRCSPMKGHSHVYWYRQLPEEGLKFMVYLQKENIIDESGMPKERFSAEFPKEGPSILRIQQVVRGDSAAYFCASSPGSGQNYGYTFGSGTRLTVV.

The J gene is TRBJ1-2, the V gene TRBV14; D is unresolved. Between the trimmed V and J ends, which lost 4 bases and 0 bases, there was a span of 15 bases. There are 16 residues in the CDR3. CDR1 is SGHDN and CDR2 is FVKESK in the germline V gene. CDR3 loop: CASSPSDRTTNYGYTF. For the CDR3, the DNA is TGTGCCAGCAGCCCCTCGGACCGGACTACTAACTATGGCTACACCTTC.

The J gene is TRBJ2-3, the V gene TRBV19; 7 bases match TRBD1. Losses at the gene ends were 7 bases for V and 3 bases for J; bases not matched to a gene: 7. Germline V CDR1 and CDR2: LNHDA, SQIVND (reference sequence). The CDR3 contains 14 residues. DNA for the CDR3: TGTGCCAGTACGGGGACAGTCGGTACAGATACGCAGTATTTT. This gives the protein CASTGTVGTDTQYF.